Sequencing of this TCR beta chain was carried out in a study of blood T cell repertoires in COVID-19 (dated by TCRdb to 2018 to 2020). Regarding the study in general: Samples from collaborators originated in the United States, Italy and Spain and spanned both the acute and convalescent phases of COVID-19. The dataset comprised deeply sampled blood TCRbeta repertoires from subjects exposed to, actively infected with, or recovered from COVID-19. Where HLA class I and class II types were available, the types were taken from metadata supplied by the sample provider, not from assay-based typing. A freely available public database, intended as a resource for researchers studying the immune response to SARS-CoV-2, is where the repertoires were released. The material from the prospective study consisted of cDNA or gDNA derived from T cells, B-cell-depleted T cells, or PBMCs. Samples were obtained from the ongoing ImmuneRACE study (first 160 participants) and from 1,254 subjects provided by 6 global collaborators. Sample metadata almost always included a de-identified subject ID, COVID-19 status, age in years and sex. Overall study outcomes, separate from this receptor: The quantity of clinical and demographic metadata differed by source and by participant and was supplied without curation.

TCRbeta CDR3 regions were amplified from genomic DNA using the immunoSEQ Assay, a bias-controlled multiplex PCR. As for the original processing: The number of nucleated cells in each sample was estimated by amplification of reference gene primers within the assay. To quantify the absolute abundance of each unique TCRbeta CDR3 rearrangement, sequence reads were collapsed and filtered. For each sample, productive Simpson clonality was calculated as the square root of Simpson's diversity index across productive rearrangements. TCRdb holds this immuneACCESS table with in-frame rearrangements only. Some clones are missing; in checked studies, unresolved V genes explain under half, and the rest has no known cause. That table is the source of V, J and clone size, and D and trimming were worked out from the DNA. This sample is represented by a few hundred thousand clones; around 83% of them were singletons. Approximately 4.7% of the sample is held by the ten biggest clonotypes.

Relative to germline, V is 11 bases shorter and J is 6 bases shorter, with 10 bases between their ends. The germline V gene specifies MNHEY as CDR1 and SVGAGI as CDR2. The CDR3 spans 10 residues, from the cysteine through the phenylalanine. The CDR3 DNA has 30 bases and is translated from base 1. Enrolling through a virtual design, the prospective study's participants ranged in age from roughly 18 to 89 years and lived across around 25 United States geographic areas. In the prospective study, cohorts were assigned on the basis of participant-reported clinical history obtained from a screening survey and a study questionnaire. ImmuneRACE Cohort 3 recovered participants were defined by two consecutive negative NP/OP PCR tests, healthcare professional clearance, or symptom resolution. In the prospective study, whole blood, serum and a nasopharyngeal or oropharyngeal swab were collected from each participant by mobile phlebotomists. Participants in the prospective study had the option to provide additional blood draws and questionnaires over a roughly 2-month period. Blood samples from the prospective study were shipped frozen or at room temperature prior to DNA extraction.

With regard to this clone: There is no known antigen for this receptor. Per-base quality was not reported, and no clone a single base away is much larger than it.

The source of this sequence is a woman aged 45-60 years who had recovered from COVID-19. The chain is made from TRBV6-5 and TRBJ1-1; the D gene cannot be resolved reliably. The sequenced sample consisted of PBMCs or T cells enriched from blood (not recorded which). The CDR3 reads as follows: CAAGRAEAFF. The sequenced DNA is TGTGCCGCTGGGCGGGCTGAAGCTTTCTTT.